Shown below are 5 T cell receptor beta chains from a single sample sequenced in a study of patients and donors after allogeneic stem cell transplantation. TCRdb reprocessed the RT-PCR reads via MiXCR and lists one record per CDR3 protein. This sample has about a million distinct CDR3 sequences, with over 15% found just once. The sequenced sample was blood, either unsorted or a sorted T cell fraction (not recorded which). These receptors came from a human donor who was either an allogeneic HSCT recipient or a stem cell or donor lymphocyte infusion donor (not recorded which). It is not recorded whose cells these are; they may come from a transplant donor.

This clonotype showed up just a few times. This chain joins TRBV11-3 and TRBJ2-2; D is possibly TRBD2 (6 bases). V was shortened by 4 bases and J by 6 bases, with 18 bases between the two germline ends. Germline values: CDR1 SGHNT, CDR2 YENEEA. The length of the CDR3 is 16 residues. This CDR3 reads CASSSTGQGGPGELFF. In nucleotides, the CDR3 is TGTGCCAGCAGCTCGACCGGGCAGGGAGGCCCCGGGGAGCTGTTTTTT. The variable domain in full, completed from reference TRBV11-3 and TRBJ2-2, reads EAGVVQSPRYKIIEKKQPVAFWCNPISGHNTLYWYLQNLGQGPELLIRYENEEAVDDSQLPKDRFSAERLKGVDSTLKIQPAELGDSAVYLCASSSTGQGGPGELFFGEGSRLTVL.

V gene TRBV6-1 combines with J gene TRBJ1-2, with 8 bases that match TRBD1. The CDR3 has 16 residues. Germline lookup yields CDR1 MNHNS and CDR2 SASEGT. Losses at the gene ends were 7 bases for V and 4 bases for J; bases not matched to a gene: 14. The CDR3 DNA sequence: TGTGCCAGCACCGTGATCGGGACAGGCACATTCTATGGCTACACCTTC. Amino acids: CASTVIGTGTFYGYTF.

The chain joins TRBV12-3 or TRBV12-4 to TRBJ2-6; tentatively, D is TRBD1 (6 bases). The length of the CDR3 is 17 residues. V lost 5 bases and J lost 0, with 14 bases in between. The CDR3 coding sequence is TGTGCCAGCAGTGACAGGCAACCGGGCTCTGGGGCCAACGTCCTGACTTTC. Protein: CASSDRQPGSGANVLTF.

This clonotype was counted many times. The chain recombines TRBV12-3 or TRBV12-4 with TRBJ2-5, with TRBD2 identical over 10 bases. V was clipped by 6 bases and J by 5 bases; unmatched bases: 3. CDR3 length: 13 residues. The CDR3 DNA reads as TGTGCCAGCAGACTAGCGGGGACGGAGACCCAGTACTTC. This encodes CASRLAGTETQYF.

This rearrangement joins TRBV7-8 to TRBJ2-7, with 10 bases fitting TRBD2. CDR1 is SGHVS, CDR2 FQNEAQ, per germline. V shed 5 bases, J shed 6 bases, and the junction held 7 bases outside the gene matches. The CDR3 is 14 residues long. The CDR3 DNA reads TGTGCCAGCAGCCCCCGGACTAGCGGTGCCGAGCAGTACTTC. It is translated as CASSPRTSGAEQYF.